What follows describes a single TCR beta chain. This clonotype was picked up a small number of times. There is no known antigen for this receptor. No much larger clone exists at a distance of one base, and base qualities are not known. The CDR3, from cysteine to phenylalanine, totals 15 residues. CDR3 DNA is the only sequence kept; it has 45 bases, read in frame from the first base. V loses 6 bases at its end and J loses 10 bases; junction bases beyond the gene matches: 13. CDR1 and CDR2 are drawn from the germline V gene: MNHEY, SVGAGI. The data were taken from a study of T cell repertoires in cytomegalovirus infection (dated by TCRdb to about 2019). Broadly, across the study: The peptide stimulations were aimed at well-studied HLA-B-restricted epitopes as well as recently identified HLA-C-restricted CMV epitopes, whose presentation resists viral immunomodulation. Because public TCR beta signatures pointed to carriage of CMV infection together with the matching HLA type, the HLA type of each donor mattered for the analysis.

Study-wide conclusions, independent of this receptor: In both this cohort and an independent roughly 350-donor cohort, the cumulative frequency of public TCR beta family members distinguished carriers of CMV infection plus the relevant HLA type. The ex vivo response was dominated by HLA-C-restricted CMV-specific TCR beta clonotypes, and the single most frequent clonotype in two of eight donors was supplied by these HLA-C-restricted clonotypes.

Instrument on record: Illumina HiSeq 1500. TCRdb passed the public sequencing reads through fastp at Q25 and MiXCR, retaining productive beta sequences. Rows with one shared CDR3 protein collapse into an entry with the most common genes and DNA. The sample table holds 450,000 to 600,000 distinct CDR3 sequences, of which around 35% were seen once. About 17% of the sample is in the top ten clones. Explained via the paper, the treatment or condition label denotes: in vitro stimulation with specific CMV peptide epitopes to enrich CMV-specific T cells. The TCR was taken from a human donor in good health (CMV status not recorded). Some clones in this sample may be carry-over from other donors' samples. Sequenced here: cultured PBMCs, sampled from culture after CMV antigen stimulation. The receptor chain draws on TRBV6-5 and TRBJ2-3; 10 middle bases align to TRBD2. CDR3 sequence: CASSDRAASGSSQYF. The DNA reads TGTGCCAGCAGCGACCGGGCGGCTAGCGGGAGCTCGCAGTATTTT.